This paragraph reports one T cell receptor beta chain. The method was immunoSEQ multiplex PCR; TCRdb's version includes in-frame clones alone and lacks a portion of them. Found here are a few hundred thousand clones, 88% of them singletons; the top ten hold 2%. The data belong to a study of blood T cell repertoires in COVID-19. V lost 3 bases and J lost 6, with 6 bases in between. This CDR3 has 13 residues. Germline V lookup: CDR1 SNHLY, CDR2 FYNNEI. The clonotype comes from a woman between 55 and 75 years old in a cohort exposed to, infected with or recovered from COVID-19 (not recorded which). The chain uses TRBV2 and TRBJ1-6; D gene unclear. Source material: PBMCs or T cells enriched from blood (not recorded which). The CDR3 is CASSERSNSPLHF. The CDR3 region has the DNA TGTGCCAGCAGTGAGCGTTCTAATTCACCCCTCCACTTT.